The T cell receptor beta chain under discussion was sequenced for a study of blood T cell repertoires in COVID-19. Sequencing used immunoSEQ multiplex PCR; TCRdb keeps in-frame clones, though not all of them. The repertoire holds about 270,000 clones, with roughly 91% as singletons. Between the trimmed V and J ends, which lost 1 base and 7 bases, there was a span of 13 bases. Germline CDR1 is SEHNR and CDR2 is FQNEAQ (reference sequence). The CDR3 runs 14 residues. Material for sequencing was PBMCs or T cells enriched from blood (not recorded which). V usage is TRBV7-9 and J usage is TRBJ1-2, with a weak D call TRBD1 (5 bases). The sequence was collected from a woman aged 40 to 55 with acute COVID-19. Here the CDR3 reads CASSLEGRAIGYTF. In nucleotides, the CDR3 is TGTGCCAGCAGCTTAGAGGGCAGGGCAATTGGCTACACCTTC.